This TCR beta chain was sequenced during a study of CD8 T cells in ankylosing spondylitis. V dropped 4 bases and J dropped 4 bases, with 7 bases sitting between them. This CDR3 region has 12 residues. From germline, CDR1 is SNHLY and CDR2 FYNNEI. Points from the study as a whole: What appeared characteristic of ankylosing spondylitis blood was a TCR beta motif of eight highly homologous variants. Within peripheral blood, clones linked to disease were CD8+ and relatively rare. Significantly higher representation of disease-linked clones was reported for matched ankylosing spondylitis synovial fluid.

This clonotype was counted many times. Antigen specificity is unknown. In making TCR beta libraries, quantitative 5'-RACE with molecular barcodes was used. TCRdb ran MiXCR on the 5' RACE reads and lists one entry per CDR3 protein. The sample carries more than 400,000 distinct CDR3 sequences, about 5.2% recorded once. Sequencing was performed on blood, either unsorted or a sorted T cell fraction (not recorded which). This sequence was found in a male donor with ankylosing spondylitis. This chain uses TRBV2 with TRBJ1-2; D ambiguous. The CDR3 nucleotides are TGTGCCAGCAGTGTAAGGACCTATGGCTACACCTTC. This gives the protein CASSVRTYGYTF.